This T cell receptor beta chain was captured by sequencing in a study of blood T cell repertoires in COVID-19. On the study more broadly: COVID-19 samples from acute and convalescent phases originated in the United States, Italy and Spain. PBMCs, B-cell-depleted T cells, or T cells provided the cDNA or gDNA that made up the material.

Note on this clone: At the DNA level, this CDR3 is encoded by other sequences in the same sample as well.

Study processing details: Quantification of nucleated cells was approximated via reference gene primer amplification. The method was immunoSEQ multiplex PCR; TCRdb's version includes in-frame clones alone and lacks a portion of them. Clone size and V and J calls were adopted from that table, with D and trimming inferred from the DNA. The sample shows 250,000 to 350,000 clones, around 90% of them seen only once. The sequence was obtained from a woman aged 50 to 60 who had recovered from COVID-19. Sequenced sample: peripheral blood.

The DNA for the CDR3 is TGCGCCAGCAGCCAAGGACTAGCGGGGGCCTACGAGCAGTACTTC. This sequence encodes CASSQGLAGAYEQYF. The V gene is TRBV4-3, the J gene TRBJ2-7, with 12 bases that match TRBD2. The CDR3 has 15 residues. Trimming cost V 1 base and J 2 bases; bases outside gene matches: 0. From germline, CDR1 is LGHNA and CDR2 YSLEER.